The 31 T cell receptor beta chains below come from one sample, sequenced in a study of blood T cell repertoires in COVID-19. Data came from immunoSEQ multiplex PCR; TCRdb stores just in-frame clones and leaves some out. The data show some 400,000 clones, 89% seen once. The sequenced material came from PBMCs or T cells enriched from blood (not recorded which). Every receptor here comes from a woman in her 30s who had recovered from COVID-19.

This clone was seen just once. The V call is TRBV5-1, the J call TRBJ2-7, with 11 bases identical to TRBD1. This CDR3 is built from 16 residues. V was clipped by 0 bases and J by 4 bases; unmatched bases: 6. Germline V gives CDR1 SGHRS, CDR2 YFSETQ. CDR3 DNA sequence: TGCGCCAGCAGCTTGGCAGGACAGGGGGCAAGGTACGAGCAGTACTTC. Protein: CASSLAGQGARYEQYF.

The chain recombines TRBV6-1 with TRBJ1-5; the D is unclear. Germline CDR1 reads MNHNS; CDR2 reads SASEGT. This CDR3 contains 13 residues. V was shortened by 0 bases and J by 8 bases, with 8 bases between the two germline ends. Here the CDR3 reads CASSEAGRKPQHF. CDR3 nucleotide sequence: TGTGCCAGCAGTGAAGCGGGGAGGAAGCCCCAGCATTTT.

In this sample, this clone turned up a few times. The chain employs TRBV6-1 and TRBJ2-2; TRBD1 matches at 7 bases. V was clipped by 3 bases and J by 6 bases; unmatched bases: 7. This CDR3 region has 15 residues. Germline lookup yields CDR1 MNHNS and CDR2 SASEGT. The CDR3 DNA sequence: TGTGCCAGCAGTGATAACAGGGGTAGGGCCGGGGAGCTGTTTTTT. Protein product: CASSDNRGRAGELFF.

The rearrangement joins TRBV27 to TRBJ2-7, with D perhaps TRBD1 (6 bases). Trimming stripped 4 bases from V and 5 bases from J, with 6 bases between. The CDR3 runs 11 residues. Germline loops: CDR1 MNHEY, CDR2 SMNVEV (reference sequence). CDR3 bases: TGTGCCAGCAGTTCAGGGGACGAGCAGTACTTC. Its translation is CASSSGDEQYF.

The chain recombines TRBV11-1 with TRBJ2-1, with D perhaps TRBD1 (6 bases). The ends were cut back, 1 base at V and 4 bases at J, with 11 bases in the middle. CDR3 size: 15 residues. CDR1 is SGHAT, CDR2 FQDESV, per germline (reference sequence). The CDR3 here is CASSLDQGSYNEQFF. In nucleotides, the CDR3 is TGTGCCAGCAGCTTAGATCAGGGGTCATACAATGAGCAGTTCTTC.

The V gene is TRBV18, the J gene TRBJ2-7; TRBD2 agrees at 13 bases. Trimming at V came to 6 bases and at J to 4 bases, leaving 12 bases not matched to a gene. The CDR3 loop spans 17 amino acids. CDR1 KGHSH and CDR2 LQKENI come from the germline V gene. DNA of the CDR3: TGTGCCAGCTCGCCCGGCACTAGCGGGAGGGCCGGGTACGAGCAGTACTTC. Translation gives CASSPGTSGRAGYEQYF.

This chain links TRBV5-1 with TRBJ2-2; D might be TRBD2 (6 bases). Trimming shortened V by 5 bases and J by 2 bases, and 10 bases separated the two germline ends. Germline CDR1 reads SGHRS; CDR2 reads YFSETQ. The CDR3 runs 14 residues. CDR3: CASSGGVNTGELFF. In DNA form, the CDR3 reads TGCGCCAGCAGTGGCGGGGTCAACACCGGGGAGCTGTTTTTT.

This clone has only one observation. The chain joins TRBV27 to TRBJ1-5; 7 bases agree with TRBD1. The CDR3 consists of 14 residues. Per the germline V gene, CDR1 is MNHEY and CDR2 is SMNVEV (reference sequence). J gave up 5 bases and V 5 bases, and 6 bases lay outside the gene matches. CDR3 coding DNA: TGTGCCAGCAGTAATGACAGGGTGGATCAGCCCCAGCATTTT. It is translated as CASSNDRVDQPQHF.

The genes are TRBV18 and TRBJ1-6, with D tentatively TRBD1 (6 bases). Germline V lookup: CDR1 KGHSH, CDR2 LQKENI. V was clipped by 2 bases and J by 4 bases, with 9 bases between them. There are 15 residues in the CDR3. CDR3 loop: CASSPGQNYNSPLHF. CDR3 nucleotide sequence: TGTGCCAGCTCACCAGGACAGAATTATAATTCACCCCTCCACTTT.

The rearrangement joins TRBV30 to TRBJ2-3, with 10 bases lining up with TRBD2. This CDR3 contains 15 residues. V shed 3 bases and J 2 bases; nucleotides not matched to a gene: 5. CDR1 is GTSNPN, CDR2 SVGIG, per germline (reference sequence). CDR3 amino acids: CAWRGTSADTDTQYF. CDR3 nucleotide sequence: TGTGCCTGGAGGGGGACTAGCGCCGACACAGATACGCAGTATTTT.

The V and J genes are TRBV4-1 and TRBJ1-5; 9 bases are a match to TRBD1. CDR1 is MGHRA, CDR2 YSYEKL, per germline. The length of the CDR3 is 16 residues. With V trimmed by 1 base and J by 5 bases, 6 bases remained unmatched. This CDR3 is CASSQGPGQGHQPQHF. Written as DNA, the CDR3 is TGCGCCAGCAGCCAAGGGCCGGGACAGGGTCATCAGCCCCAGCATTTT.

The rearrangement links TRBV4-1 to TRBJ2-1; 9 positions agree with TRBD2. The trim removed 0 bases at V and 6 bases at J, leaving 6 bases unmatched. This CDR3 contains 16 residues. Germline V gene sequence: CDR1 MGHRA, CDR2 YSYEKL. This chain's CDR3 is CASSQDPGGGANEQFF. The CDR3 DNA follows: TGCGCCAGCAGCCAAGATCCGGGCGGGGGGGCCAATGAGCAGTTCTTC.

The rearrangement uses TRBV29-1 and TRBJ1-1, with a weak D call TRBD1 (6 bases). The CDR3 totals 12 residues. The V and J ends lost 4 bases and 7 bases respectively, with 13 bases between them. Germline lookup yields CDR1 SQVTM and CDR2 ANQGSEA. The CDR3, as DNA: TGCAGCGTTGGCCCCGGACAGCGTGAAGCTTTCTTT. This sequence encodes CSVGPGQREAFF.

V usage is TRBV18 and J usage is TRBJ2-2, with 9 bases matching TRBD1. With V trimmed by 5 bases and J by 4 bases, 5 bases remained unmatched. The CDR3 contains 15 residues. Germline V gene lookup returns CDR1 KGHSH and CDR2 LQKENI. The CDR3 sequence: CASSAQQGATGELFF. Written as DNA, the CDR3 is TGTGCCAGCTCAGCCCAACAGGGGGCCACCGGGGAGCTGTTTTTT.

This clone has at least ten counts. The rearrangement links TRBV7-9 to TRBJ2-2, with 11 bases identical to TRBD1. This CDR3 spans 15 amino acids. Germline-derived CDR1 and CDR2 are SEHNR and FQNEAQ (reference sequence). The V segment lost 5 bases and the J segment 5 bases; nucleotides outside the gene matches: 4. CDR3: CASSIGTGGTGELFF. The CDR3 nucleotides read TGTGCCAGCAGCATAGGGACAGGGGGGACCGGGGAGCTGTTTTTT.

This chain links TRBV5-4 with TRBJ1-1; no clear D gene. Trimming shortened V by 0 bases and J by 0 bases, and 12 bases separated the two germline ends. This CDR3 has 16 residues. The V gene's germline CDR1 is SGHNT and CDR2 YYREEE (reference sequence). This CDR3 is CASSLGAHQMNTEAFF. CDR3 sequence (DNA): TGTGCCAGCAGCTTGGGGGCCCACCAAATGAACACTGAAGCTTTCTTT.

The chain carries TRBV29-1 and TRBJ1-1; D call uncertain. The CDR3 is 13 amino acids. CDR1 and CDR2 from the germline V gene are SQVTM and ANQGSEA. Trimming cost V 6 bases and J 0 bases, with 11 bases left between them. The chain's CDR3 is CSVADSLNTEAFF. Here the CDR3 DNA reads TGCAGCGTCGCGGACTCCTTGAACACTGAAGCTTTCTTT.

This clone has a handful of counts. The chain has TRBV7-2 and TRBJ1-6; 9 nucleotides align to TRBD1. Trimming removed 5 bases from V and 4 bases from J; junction bases left unmatched: 6. The CDR3 runs to 16 residues. Germline CDR1 is SGHTA and CDR2 is FQGNSA. In DNA, the CDR3 is TGTGCCAGCAGCCCCCTGGGGACAGGGTATAATTCACCCCTCCACTTT. It translates to CASSPLGTGYNSPLHF.

The chain is built from TRBV5-4 and TRBJ1-2; possible D gene TRBD1, 5 bases. The germline V and J ends were trimmed by 1 base and 3 bases, with 7 bases remaining between them. This CDR3 spans 13 amino acids. CDR1 and CDR2 (germline): SGHNT, YYREEE (reference sequence). The CDR3 loop is CASSLPGDYGYTF. The DNA for the CDR3 is TGTGCCAGCAGCTTGCCGGGGGACTATGGCTACACCTTC.

The chain has TRBV9 and TRBJ1-2; D call uncertain. Trimming left V 4 bases short and J 7 bases short, with 17 bases between. CDR3 size: 14 residues. From germline, CDR1 is SGDLS and CDR2 YYNGEE. The CDR3 here is CASSPQVPRGGYTF. As DNA, the CDR3 is TGTGCCAGCAGCCCTCAGGTTCCTCGGGGTGGCTACACCTTC.

This clone has a count of ten or more. This chain connects TRBV30 to TRBJ1-2, with 8 bases lining up with TRBD1. CDR1 is GTSNPN, CDR2 SVGIG, per germline (reference sequence). The CDR3 extends over 14 amino acids. The junction had 15 bases not matched to a gene; V was cut back by 7 bases and J by 8 bases. This CDR3 is CAYMADRDLRGYTF. CDR3 in DNA: TGTGCCTATATGGCGGACAGGGATTTGCGGGGCTACACCTTC.

The CDR3 nucleotides read TGTGCCAGCGGCAAAACAGCGGGAGCGGGAGGGACCGGGGAGCTGTTTTTT. It codes for CASGKTAGAGGTGELFF. The chain is built from TRBV14 and TRBJ2-2, with TRBD2 identical over 10 bases. CDR1 and CDR2 (germline): SGHDN, FVKESK. V was pared by 8 bases and J by 5 bases, with 14 bases of the junction left unmatched. This CDR3 has 17 residues.

CDR3 nucleotides: TGTGCCAGCAGCCTAGGGCTCGGTCGCGGGGGGAGGGAGACCCAGTACTTC. Translated: CASSLGLGRGGRETQYF. The chain uses TRBV7-2 and TRBJ2-5; 8 bases align to TRBD2. This CDR3 has 17 amino acids. With V trimmed by 5 bases and J by 5 bases, 16 bases remained unmatched. Germline CDR1 is SGHTA and CDR2 is FQGNSA.

This chain connects TRBV11-3 to TRBJ1-2; D gene uncertain. CDR1 is SGHNT and CDR2 is YENEEA in the germline V gene. V lost 2 bases and J 4 bases, leaving 5 bases between the germline ends. This CDR3 contains 12 residues. CDR3 sequence (DNA): TGTGCCAGCAGCTTATACGGCTATGGCTACACCTTC. As protein: CASSLYGYGYTF.

The V and J genes are TRBV30 and TRBJ1-6; D is ambiguous. The germline V gene encodes CDR1 GTSNPN and CDR2 SVGIG (reference sequence). The ends were cut back, 2 bases at V and 7 bases at J, with 9 bases in the middle. The CDR3 contains 13 residues. The CDR3 loop is CAWSPQLNSPLHF. CDR3 nucleotide sequence: TGTGCCTGGAGTCCGCAACTAAATTCACCCCTCCACTTT.

This sequence joins TRBV2 and TRBJ1-4, with 8 bases that match TRBD1. The junction had 8 bases not matched to a gene; V was cut back by 11 bases and J by 6 bases. Germline V CDR1 and CDR2: SNHLY, FYNNEI. The CDR3 has 13 residues. The CDR3 sequence is CADRRTGYEKLFF. In nucleotides, the CDR3 is TGTGCCGATCGACGGACAGGGTATGAAAAACTGTTTTTT. Full variable domain (missing parts from reference TRBV2 and TRBJ1-4): EPEVTQTPSHQVTQMGQEVILRCVPISNHLYFYWYRQILGQKVEFLVSFYNNEISEKSEIFDDQFSVERPDGSNFTLKIRSTKLEDSAMYFCADRRTGYEKLFFGSGTQLSVL.

The V gene is TRBV2, the J gene TRBJ1-5; 8 nucleotides agree with TRBD1. The CDR3 totals 14 residues. Looked up from germline, CDR1 is SNHLY and CDR2 is FYNNEI. The J segment lost 3 bases and the V segment lost 6 bases, leaving 4 bases of the junction unmatched. This chain's CDR3 is CASRKDRDNQPQHF. The CDR3 DNA follows: TGTGCCAGCAGGAAGGACAGGGACAATCAGCCCCAGCATTTT.

V and J are TRBV28 and TRBJ2-3; 9 nucleotides align to TRBD2. The CDR3 extends over 19 amino acids. J gave up 3 bases and V 2 bases, and 15 bases lay outside the gene matches. Germline CDR1 MDHEN, CDR2 SYDVKM. The DNA of the CDR3 is TGTGCCAGCAGTTTACCACTAGCGGGCAAAAATTGGGGGACAGATACGCAGTATTTT. Translated: CASSLPLAGKNWGTDTQYF.

This clone was observed a few times. V is TRBV10-2 and J is TRBJ2-5; maybe TRBD2 (6 bases). This CDR3 is 13 amino acids long. The V gene lost 6 bases and the J gene lost 3 bases, with 11 bases spanning the gap. Germline CDR1 is WSHSY and CDR2 is SAAADI. The DNA of the CDR3 is TGCGCCAGCAGCGGGGGTTTGGAAGAGACCCAGTACTTC. This codes for CASSGGLEETQYF.

V is TRBV11-2 and J is TRBJ1-1, with a tentative D call TRBD1 (6 bases). V lost 2 bases, J lost 2 bases, and 12 bases lay in between. Germline loops: CDR1 SGHAT, CDR2 FQNNGV. There are 15 residues in the CDR3. In DNA, the CDR3 is TGTGCCAGCAGCTTAAAGAAGGGGGTAAACACTGAAGCTTTCTTT. Translation: CASSLKKGVNTEAFF.

This sequence joins TRBV4-2 and TRBJ2-7; D may be TRBD2 (5 bases). Germline V gene data show CDR1 as LGHNA and CDR2 as YNFKEQ. The V gene lost 4 bases and the J gene lost 7 bases, with 14 bases spanning the gap. CDR3 size: 13 residues. CDR3 amino acids: CASSPAGGWEQYF. In nucleotides, the CDR3 is TGTGCCAGCAGCCCGGCGGGCGGGTGGGAGCAGTACTTC.